Each of the 15 T cell receptor beta chains below was sequenced from the same sample in a study of T cells in Graves' hyperthyroidism and ophthalmopathy. Amplified TCR beta CDR3 regions came from RNA transcripts. HTBI primers were used for first-round RT-PCR of the TCR CDR3. TCRdb reprocessed the multiplex PCR reads via MiXCR and lists one record per CDR3 protein. The sample holds approximately 710,000 distinct CDR3 sequences, around 16% seen once. The source material was blood. The receptor set was obtained from a man aged 50-59 years with Graves' hyperthyroidism.

This clonotype was seen ten or more times. The V gene is TRBV14, the J gene TRBJ2-7; no clear D gene. Trimming shortened V by 3 bases and J by 2 bases, and 11 bases separated the two germline ends. Germline V gene lookup returns CDR1 SGHDN and CDR2 FVKESK. CDR3 size: 14 residues. CDR3: CASSQHDGPYEQYF. CDR3 in DNA: TGTGCCAGCAGCCAGCACGACGGTCCCTACGAGCAGTACTTC. Based on the CDR3 plus reference TRBV14 and TRBJ2-7, the full variable domain is EAGVTQFPSHSVIEKGQTVTLRCDPISGHDNLYWYRRVMGKEIKFLLHFVKESKQDESGMPNNRFLAERTGGTYSTLKVQPAELEDSGVYFCASSQHDGPYEQYFGPGTRLTVT.

This clonotype showed up many times. The CDR3 nucleotides are TGTGCCAGCAGTTCCTTGGGGACGGCTAATGAAAAACTGTTTTTT. This sequence encodes CASSSLGTANEKLFF. The rearrangement joins TRBV27 to TRBJ1-4; D may be TRBD1 (5 bases). V lost 4 bases and J 3 bases, leaving 12 bases between the germline ends. This CDR3 is built from 15 residues. Germline assignment: CDR1 MNHEY and CDR2 SMNVEV (reference sequence).

There are a few counts of this clonotype. The chain employs TRBV18 and TRBJ2-4, with a possible D match to TRBD2 (5 bases). The CDR3 length is 15 residues. Germline V lookup: CDR1 KGHSH, CDR2 LQKENI. Trimming stripped 0 bases from V and 7 bases from J, with 13 bases between. CDR3 bases: TGTGCCAGCTCACCACCGGGCGGGTTGGATAACATTCAGTACTTC. Amino acids: CASSPPGGLDNIQYF. The entire variable domain, with the rest obtained from reference TRBV18 and TRBJ2-4, is as follows: NAGVMQNPRHLVRRRGQEARLRCSPMKGHSHVYWYRQLPEEGLKFMVYLQKENIIDESGMPKERFSAEFPKEGPSILRIQQVVRGDSAAYFCASSPPGGLDNIQYFGAGTRLSVL.

The gene calls are TRBV6-2 or TRBV6-3 and TRBJ1-5, with 9 bases lining up with TRBD1. The V gene's germline CDR1 is MNHEY and CDR2 SVGEGT. Germline trimming cut 10 bases from V and 4 bases from J; bases unmatched to any gene: 8. There are 14 residues in the CDR3. In DNA form, the CDR3 reads TGTGCCACCATACAGGGGGCAGGTAATCAGCCCCAGCATTTT. Translating gives CATIQGAGNQPQHF.

The chain has TRBV24-1 and TRBJ1-5; D gene uncertain. The CDR3 sequence is 15 residues long. Germline V gives CDR1 KGHDR, CDR2 SFDVKD. Trimming took 4 bases from V and 4 from J, leaving 13 bases between them. The CDR3 spells CATSDSEAVNQPQHF. The DNA of the CDR3 is TGTGCCACCAGTGACTCCGAGGCGGTAAATCAGCCCCAGCATTTT.

This clonotype was seen repeatedly, ten times or more. This chain connects TRBV28 to TRBJ2-5, with 10 bases aligning to TRBD2. Trimming at V came to 6 bases and at J to 5 bases, leaving 9 bases not matched to a gene. Germline V CDR1 and CDR2: MDHEN, SYDVKM. CDR3 length equals 15 residues. CDR3 protein: CASRGAGGPDETQYF. The CDR3 DNA sequence: TGTGCCAGCAGAGGAGCGGGAGGGCCGGATGAGACCCAGTACTTC.

This clonotype came up many times. The chain employs TRBV5-1 and TRBJ2-1, with 7 bases lining up with TRBD2. Germline CDR1 and CDR2: SGHRS and YFSETQ. The CDR3 consists of 17 residues. J lost 2 bases, V lost 5 bases, and 13 bases had no gene match. The CDR3 DNA sequence: TGCGCCAGCAGGTCCCGGGCGGGAGTGGAAACCTACAATGAGCAGTTCTTC. This translates into CASRSRAGVETYNEQFF.

This clonotype was recorded many times. The genes are TRBV13 and TRBJ2-7; TRBD1 is a possible D gene (5 bases). Germline V lookup: CDR1 PRHDT, CDR2 FYEKMQ (reference sequence). V lost 5 bases and J lost 4, with 15 bases in between. The CDR3 length is 14 residues. CDR3 in DNA: TGTGCCAGCAGCAGAGGACACGCGACGTACGAGCAGTACTTC. Protein product: CASSRGHATYEQYF.

This clonotype was counted ten times or more. The chain uses TRBV20-1 and TRBJ2-5; 11 nucleotides agree with TRBD2. CDR3 length equals 15 residues. Germline V gene data show CDR1 as DFQATT and CDR2 as SNEGSKA (reference sequence). The trim removed 6 bases at V and 2 bases at J, leaving 8 bases unmatched. CDR3 sequence: CSAEPGLAAQETQYF. Here the CDR3 DNA reads TGCAGTGCCGAGCCGGGACTAGCGGCTCAAGAGACCCAGTACTTC.

This clonotype was counted a few times. This rearrangement joins TRBV20-1 to TRBJ2-3; D remains unclear. V shed 3 bases and J shed 3 bases, with 16 bases lying between them. Looked up from germline, CDR1 is DFQATT and CDR2 is SNEGSKA (reference sequence). The CDR3 is 15 residues long. The CDR3 here is CSASIPVISTDTQYF. The CDR3 DNA reads TGCAGTGCTAGTATACCAGTCATATCAACAGATACGCAGTATTTT.

This clonotype was seen ten or more times. The gene calls are TRBV11-2 and TRBJ2-3; 10 bases align to TRBD2. The CDR3 consists of 16 residues. The trim removed 2 bases at V and 4 bases at J, leaving 6 bases unmatched. CDR1 and CDR2 (germline): SGHAT, FQNNGV. The CDR3 protein is CASSLSASGSADTQYF. In DNA form, the CDR3 reads TGTGCCAGCAGCTTATCCGCTAGCGGGAGTGCAGATACGCAGTATTTT.

The chain links TRBV7-9 to TRBJ1-4; D remains ambiguous. V was pared by 5 bases and J by 5 bases, with 15 bases between. CDR3 length: 15 residues. Germline CDR1 SEHNR, CDR2 FQNEAQ (reference sequence). The CDR3 sequence is CASSPTEIFNEKLFF. The DNA for the CDR3 is TGTGCCAGCAGCCCAACAGAGATATTCAATGAAAAACTGTTTTTT.

The chain recombines TRBV11-2 with TRBJ1-4, with a weak D call TRBD1 (6 bases). Germline V gives CDR1 SGHAT, CDR2 FQNNGV. This CDR3 region has 15 residues. V was shortened by 2 bases and J by 7 bases, with 14 bases between the two germline ends. The chain's CDR3 is CASSLKQQGGEKLFF. CDR3 nucleotide sequence: TGTGCCAGCAGCTTAAAACAACAGGGAGGTGAAAAACTGTTTTTT. The whole variable domain, filled in from reference TRBV11-2 and TRBJ1-4, reads EAGVAQSPRYKIIEKRQSVAFWCNPISGHATLYWYQQILGQGPKLLIQFQNNGVVDDSQLPKDRFSAERLKGVDSTLKIQPAKLEDSAVYLCASSLKQQGGEKLFFGSGTQLSVL.

This clonotype turned up a few times. The J gene is TRBJ2-1, the V gene TRBV7-2; D perhaps matches TRBD2 (6 bases). CDR1 and CDR2 (germline): SGHTA, FQGNSA. V lost 2 bases and J 4 bases, leaving 15 bases between the germline ends. The CDR3 covers 16 residues. CDR3 in DNA: TGTGCCAGCAGCTTATTCCCGGGAGTTGCGTACAATGAGCAGTTCTTC. Protein sequence: CASSLFPGVAYNEQFF. Full variable domain (rest looked up from reference TRBV7-2 and TRBJ2-1): GAGVSQSPSNKVTEKGKDVELRCDPISGHTALYWYRQSLGQGLEFLIYFQGNSAPDKSGLPSDRFSAERTGGSVSTLTIQRTQQEDSAVYLCASSLFPGVAYNEQFFGPGTRLTVL.

This clonotype was recorded at least ten times. The rearrangement uses TRBV29-1 and TRBJ2-5; the match to TRBD1 covers 10 bases. V gave up 6 bases and J gave up 2 bases; unmatched junction bases: 6. From germline, CDR1 is SQVTM and CDR2 ANQGSEA. The length of the CDR3 is 14 residues. The CDR3 loop reads CSVRDRGPQETQYF. CDR3 bases: TGCAGCGTCAGGGACAGGGGCCCTCAAGAGACCCAGTACTTC.